A single sample gave rise to the 18 T cell receptor beta chains below, sequenced in a study of T cells after posttransplantation cyclophosphamide. Assay used: immunoSEQ multiplex PCR; TCRdb lists only in-frame clones, some missing. The profile covers roughly 12,000 clones, with roughly 2% appearing a single time and 15% to 19% taken by the ten largest. Treatment was busulfan-fludarabine conditioning, a marrow graft, and cyclophosphamide on days +3 and +4. The source material was PBMCs, sampled after allogeneic stem cell transplant with posttransplant cyclophosphamide. The receptor set was obtained from a male patient aged 25-45 years who received an allogeneic stem cell transplant from a related donor, was CMV-positive, and had no GVHD. The T cells may come from the graft donor.

The rearrangement links TRBV18 to TRBJ1-5; 8 positions agree with TRBD1. Losses at the gene ends were 4 bases for V and 3 bases for J; bases not matched to a gene: 5. Germline CDR1 reads KGHSH; CDR2 reads LQKENI. This CDR3 contains 15 residues. The CDR3 DNA sequence: TGTGCCAGCTCACAATCGACAGGGGTCAATCAGCCCCAGCATTTT. As protein: CASSQSTGVNQPQHF. Filled out from reference TRBV18 and TRBJ1-5, the complete variable domain reads NAGVMQNPRHLVRRRGQEARLRCSPMKGHSHVYWYRQLPEEGLKFMVYLQKENIIDESGMPKERFSAEFPKEGPSILRIQQVVRGDSAAYFCASSQSTGVNQPQHFGDGTRLSIL.

This sequence joins TRBV5-1 and TRBJ2-3; D may be TRBD1 (5 bases). The ends were cut back, 5 bases at V and 0 bases at J, with 13 bases in the middle. This CDR3 region has 15 residues. The V gene's germline CDR1 is SGHRS and CDR2 YFSETQ. The CDR3 is CASSPGHTSTDTQYF. CDR3 nucleotide sequence: TGCGCCAGCAGTCCCGGACACACTAGCACAGATACGCAGTATTTT. The entire variable domain, with the rest obtained from reference TRBV5-1 and TRBJ2-3, is as follows: KAGVTQTPRYLIKTRGQQVTLSCSPISGHRSVSWYQQTPGQGLQFLFEYFSETQRNKGNFPGRFSGRQFSNSRSEMNVSTLELGDSALYLCASSPGHTSTDTQYFGPGTRLTVL.

In this sample, this clone turned up a few times. The CDR3 spells CASSQDHGDSSYEQYF. As DNA, the CDR3 is TGCGCCAGCAGCCAAGATCACGGGGACAGCTCCTACGAGCAGTACTTC. The genes are TRBV4-1 and TRBJ2-7; the match to TRBD1 covers 7 bases. The junction had 5 bases not matched to a gene; V was cut back by 0 bases and J by 0 bases. Germline V gives CDR1 MGHRA, CDR2 YSYEKL. This CDR3 region has 16 residues.

This clone was observed a few times. J is TRBJ2-3 and V is TRBV14, with D uncertain. The CDR3 sequence is 16 residues long. V was trimmed by 4 bases and J by 0 bases, leaving 14 bases between them. Germline loops: CDR1 SGHDN, CDR2 FVKESK. The CDR3 reads CASSLLGGISTDTQYF. Written as DNA, the CDR3 is TGTGCCAGCAGCCTCCTTGGCGGTATAAGCACAGATACGCAGTATTTT.

This clone was observed a few times. The chain recombines TRBV4-2 with TRBJ2-1; TRBD2 agrees at 8 bases. This CDR3 is 15 amino acids long. Losses at the gene ends were 3 bases for V and 4 bases for J; bases not matched to a gene: 5. From germline, CDR1 is LGHNA and CDR2 YNFKEQ. This CDR3 reads CASSQGLESYNEQFF. As DNA, the CDR3 is TGTGCCAGCAGCCAGGGACTAGAATCATACAATGAGCAGTTCTTC.

This clone turned up a few times. The V and J genes are TRBV5-1 and TRBJ2-1; D may be TRBD2 (5 bases). V lost 4 bases, J lost 7 bases, and 18 bases lay in between. Germline values: CDR1 SGHRS, CDR2 YFSETQ. The CDR3 is 15 amino acids. The CDR3 DNA sequence: TGCGCCAGCAGCCAAGATACGGCGGGCGGGAATGAGCAGTTCTTC. It codes for CASSQDTAGGNEQFF.

The chain recombines TRBV28 with TRBJ2-2; possible D gene TRBD1, 5 bases. Germline CDR1 reads MDHEN; CDR2 reads SYDVKM. V was pared by 7 bases and J by 7 bases, with 13 bases between. The CDR3 is 13 amino acids. The CDR3 region has the DNA TGTGCCAGCAAGCCAGGGTTAGACGGGGAGCTGTTTTTT. Its translation is CASKPGLDGELFF.

This clone was counted a few times. In nucleotides, the CDR3 is TGCGCCAGCAGTGAGCCTAGCGGGGGGGCTTACGAGCAGTACTTC. It translates to CASSEPSGGAYEQYF. The J gene is TRBJ2-7, the V gene TRBV10-1, with 12 nucleotides matching TRBD2. V lost 2 bases and J lost 4; bases outside the gene matches: 3. CDR1 is WNHNN, CDR2 SYGVQD, per germline (reference sequence). The CDR3 extends over 15 amino acids.

The chain employs TRBV11-2 and TRBJ1-6; D possibly corresponds to TRBD1 (6 bases). The ends were cut back, 3 bases at V and 5 bases at J, with 11 bases in the middle. The CDR3 extends over 15 amino acids. CDR1 and CDR2 from the germline V gene are SGHAT and FQNNGV. CDR3 amino acids: CASSFNRANNSPLHF. For the CDR3, the DNA is TGTGCCAGCAGCTTTAACAGGGCCAATAATTCACCCCTCCACTTT.

V gene TRBV5-1 combines with J gene TRBJ2-3; 8 nucleotides align to TRBD2. Germline values: CDR1 SGHRS, CDR2 YFSETQ. The V segment lost 0 bases and the J segment 4 bases; nucleotides outside the gene matches: 4. The CDR3 length is 15 residues. CDR3 nucleotide sequence: TGCGCCAGCAGCTTGGGTATCGGGGGGGCAGATACGCAGTATTTT. Its translation: CASSLGIGGADTQYF.

This clone was detected only a few times. The rearrangement links TRBV7-6 to TRBJ2-7, with TRBD2 matching over 9 bases. Germline V lookup: CDR1 SGHVS, CDR2 FNYEAQ. The J segment lost 6 bases and the V segment lost 5 bases, leaving 20 bases of the junction unmatched. The CDR3 is made up of 18 amino acids. In DNA form, the CDR3 reads TGTGCCAGCAGCCGCGGAGGCGGCGGGGGGGCCTCCTACGGCGAGCAGTACTTC. Translating it yields CASSRGGGGGASYGEQYF.

There are a few counts of this clone. This chain uses TRBV21-1 with TRBJ2-7; the DNA was not compared with TRBD1, the D call given in the table. TRBV21-1 is marked as a pseudogene. This CDR3 region has 15 residues. In nucleotides, the CDR3 is TGTGCCAGCAGCAAAGGGACAGGGGTCTCCTACGAGCAGTACTTC. Translated, it gives CASSKGTGVSYEQYF.

J is TRBJ2-2 and V is TRBV2; weak D call: TRBD1 (6 bases). V shed 3 bases and J shed 6 bases, with 14 bases lying between them. The CDR3 is 15 residues long. Germline values: CDR1 SNHLY, CDR2 FYNNEI. CDR3 loop: CASSDPGQLPGELFF. DNA for the CDR3: TGTGCCAGCAGTGATCCGGGACAACTGCCCGGGGAGCTGTTTTTT.

The rearrangement uses TRBV7-8 and TRBJ1-5; 7 bases are shared with TRBD1. Germline V gene lookup returns CDR1 SGHVS and CDR2 FQNEAQ. The CDR3 runs to 13 residues. The V gene end was trimmed by 5 bases and the J gene end by 7 bases; junction bases not matched to a gene: 5. The CDR3 region has the DNA TGTGCCAGCAGCGGAAACAGGGGACAGCCCCAGCATTTT. Translating it yields CASSGNRGQPQHF.

This clone came up a few times. V gene TRBV5-1 combines with J gene TRBJ2-1, with D possibly TRBD2 on 5 matching bases. V shed 6 bases and J shed 3 bases, with 10 bases lying between them. The CDR3 is made up of 13 amino acids. Germline assignment: CDR1 SGHRS and CDR2 YFSETQ. The DNA of the CDR3 is TGCGCCAGCATGAGCGGTGACTACAATGAGCAGTTCTTC. It codes for CASMSGDYNEQFF.

This clone came up a few times. V usage is TRBV7-9 and J usage is TRBJ1-5; D gene uncertain. The CDR3 is made up of 14 amino acids. V lost 6 bases to trimming and J lost 6 bases, with 15 bases between them. Germline assignment: CDR1 SEHNR and CDR2 FQNEAQ (reference sequence). Written as DNA, the CDR3 is TGTGCCAGCAGTCGCTTCGGGTCGGTTCAGCCCCAGCATTTT. This translates into CASSRFGSVQPQHF.

This clone was counted only a few times. V and J are TRBV27 and TRBJ1-6; tentative D call: TRBD1 (5 bases). V lost 2 bases, J lost 13 bases, and 15 bases lay in between. The CDR3 totals 14 residues. The V gene's germline CDR1 is MNHEY and CDR2 SMNVEV (reference sequence). The CDR3 reads CASSLLQASTPLHF. CDR3 nucleotide sequence: TGTGCCAGCAGTTTACTACAGGCCAGTACTCCCCTCCACTTT.

The chain combines TRBV7-2 with TRBJ1-5, with TRBD1 matching over 7 bases. CDR1 SGHTA and CDR2 FQGNSA come from the germline V gene. The CDR3 sequence is 13 residues long. Trimming removed 4 bases from V and 5 bases from J; junction bases left unmatched: 2. The CDR3 protein is CASSSQGDQPQHF. CDR3 coding DNA: TGTGCCAGCAGCTCTCAGGGGGATCAGCCCCAGCATTTT.